The 5 T cell receptor beta chains below come from one sample, sequenced in a study of shared clonotypes between healthy human individuals. Produced via immunoSEQ multiplex PCR; TCRdb's table is partial and in-frame only. The sample has about 480,000 clones, 70% to 80% seen once. What was sequenced was PBMCs. The receptor set was obtained from a woman aged 40 to 50 in good health. Some clones in this sample may be carry-over from other donors' samples.

V is TRBV7-9 and J is TRBJ2-2; the match to TRBD2 covers 9 bases. Trimming took 2 bases from V and 6 from J; bases not matched to a gene: 7. Germline V CDR1 and CDR2: SEHNR, FQNEAQ (reference sequence). This CDR3 has 16 residues. This chain's CDR3 is CASSLRLADSPGELFF. CDR3 sequence (DNA): TGTGCCAGCAGCTTACGACTAGCGGACTCACCCGGGGAGCTGTTTTTT.

The chain links TRBV19 to TRBJ1-5, with TRBD1 matching over 7 bases. V shed 8 bases and J 0 bases; nucleotides not matched to a gene: 4. Germline values: CDR1 LNHDA, CDR2 SQIVND (reference sequence). The CDR3 has 14 amino acids. In nucleotides, the CDR3 is TGTGCCAGTGGGACAGAGATTAGCAATCAGCCCCAGCATTTT. Encoded protein: CASGTEISNQPQHF. The entire variable domain, with the rest obtained from reference TRBV19 and TRBJ1-5, is as follows: DGGITQSPKYLFRKEGQNVTLSCEQNLNHDAMYWYRQDPGQGLRLIYYSQIVNDFQKGDIAEGYSVSREKKESFPLTVTSAQKNPTAFYLCASGTEISNQPQHFGDGTRLSIL.

The chain combines TRBV7-2 with TRBJ2-7, with D possibly being TRBD2 (5 bases). Germline V CDR1 and CDR2: SGHTA, FQGNSA. This CDR3 contains 16 residues. The V end was cut by 0 bases, the J end by 2 bases, with 14 bases between. The CDR3 region has the DNA TGTGCCAGCAGCTTAGCCCCCACTAGACGCCCCTACGAGCAGTACTTC. Protein sequence: CASSLAPTRRPYEQYF.

This clone has more than one count but fewer than ten. The chain combines TRBV12-5 with TRBJ2-1, with D uncertain. Germline-derived CDR1 and CDR2 are LGHNT and FRNRAP. V was pared by 3 bases and J by 8 bases, with 8 bases between. This CDR3 is 12 amino acids long. The CDR3 loop is CASGFNTHEQFF. In nucleotides, the CDR3 is TGTGCTAGTGGTTTTAATACCCATGAGCAGTTCTTC.

With respect to this clone: Other nucleotide sequences from this sample produce the same CDR3. The rearrangement links TRBV7-3 to TRBJ1-1, with D uncertain. From germline, CDR1 is SGHTA and CDR2 FQGTGA. CDR3 length: 14 amino acids. V dropped 2 bases and J dropped 2 bases, with 9 bases sitting between them. The CDR3 sequence: CASSLGGSNTEAFF. The CDR3 nucleotides are TGTGCCAGCAGCTTAGGAGGGTCTAACACTGAAGCTTTCTTT.